This T cell receptor (beta chain) was identified during a study of T-cell reconstitution after alpha-beta-depleted transplantation in children (dated by TCRdb to 2015 to 2016). General notes on the study: The study quantitatively tracked T-cell immune reconstitution after TCRalphabeta/CD19-depleted allogeneic hematopoietic cell transplantation in children using TCR repertoire profiling.

V is reduced by 5 bases and J by 6 bases, leaving a spacing of 19 bases between them. Inclusive of the bounding cysteine and phenylalanine, the CDR3 is 16 residues long. Solely the CDR3 DNA is kept, with 48 bases framed from the first base. CDR1 and CDR2, looked up from the germline V gene, are SGHAT and FQNNGV. Receptor libraries were prepared by PCR. The run used an Illumina HiSeq 2500. TCR libraries were prepared with molecular barcoding, using unique molecular identifiers to normalize TCRbeta repertoire quantification. TCRdb reran the public reads through fastp at Q25 and MiXCR, keeping productive beta chains. Each CDR3 protein gets just one entry, which takes the most common genes and DNA from the rows behind it. The sample contains a few hundred thousand distinct CDR3 sequences, about an eighth of them found a single time. Around 4.1% of the sample belongs to the ten largest clones. This clonotype was detected ten times or more. No cognate antigen has been identified for it. Base quality data are lacking; no much larger clone is found one base away.

The sequence came from a human donor who donated a stem cell graft to a child with Fanconi anemia. The sequenced sample was PBMCs, obtained from the stem cell graft. The chain employs TRBV11-2 and TRBJ2-2; a tentative D match to TRBD2 spans 6 bases. Here the CDR3 is given as CASSPVAGGTAGELFF. The DNA is TGTGCCAGCAGCCCCGTAGCTGGAGGGACGGCCGGGGAGCTGTTTTTT.